This T cell receptor (beta chain) derives from a study of T cell responses to AZD1222 COVID-19 vaccine. At the level of the study: Pooled together were second doses at about 4 or about 12 weeks.

This clone was picked up one time. Profiled with immunoSEQ multiplex PCR; TCRdb holds only in-frame clones, not every one. Of approximately 120,000 clones listed, less than 95% are singletons. The TCR was taken from an adult in good health. The sample consisted of peripheral blood, taken on day 0 of AZD1222 vaccination.

CDR3: CASSGQGALINTEAFF. The CDR3 nucleotides read TGTGCCAGCAGTGGACAGGGGGCTCTAATAAACACTGAAGCTTTCTTT. The chain employs TRBV6-2 or TRBV6-3 and TRBJ1-1, with TRBD1 identical over 11 bases. Germline V CDR1 and CDR2: MNHEY, SVGEGT. J gave up 2 bases and V 5 bases, and 7 bases lay outside the gene matches. CDR3 length equals 16 residues.